This TCR beta chain emerged from a study of graft-versus-host responses after intestinal transplantation. The wider study: All recipients were given anti-thymocyte globulin induction, and tacrolimus and steroids were then administered for about three years. Study conclusions and caveats: Patients who carried graft-donor T cell macrochimerism also had high graft-versus-host to host-versus-graft clonal ratios in their allografts.

Profiling relied on immunoSEQ multiplex PCR, and the TCRdb table lists in-frame clones only, not all of them. The sample consists of about 94,000 clones, more than 85% of them appearing once. Per the germline V gene, CDR1 is SNHLY and CDR2 is FYNNEI. With 7 bases removed from V and 0 bases from J, the gap between germline ends came to 17 bases. The CDR3 runs 16 residues. As to this clone: As yet, its antigen is unknown.

The rearrangement uses TRBV2 and TRBJ2-3; D not certain. Specimen: unstimulated CD8+ T cells sorted from spleen or lymph node cells, collected before intestinal transplant. The source of this sequence is a human donor who received an intestinal transplant. The CDR3 nucleotides are TGTGCCAGCATTCTACAGACACTTAGTAGCACAGATACGCAGTATTTT. Its translation: CASILQTLSSTDTQYF.